The text below deals with one T cell receptor beta chain. The data derive from a study of blood T cell repertoires in COVID-19. At the level of the study: Specimens from acute and convalescent COVID-19 originated in the United States, Italy and Spain. PBMCs, B-cell-depleted T cells, or T cells were the source of the cDNA or gDNA that made up the material.

As processed by the authors: Estimates of nucleated cell counts were drawn from the amplification of reference gene primers. Data came from immunoSEQ multiplex PCR; TCRdb stores just in-frame clones and leaves some out. V, J and clone size reflect that table, while D and trimming were determined from the DNA. The table lists around 240,000 clones, around 87% of them singletons, with 2.5% to 3.5% in the top ten. The CDR3 extends over 13 amino acids. Germline assignment: CDR1 SGDLS and CDR2 YYNGEE. The germline V and J ends were trimmed by 1 base and 5 bases, with 9 bases remaining between them. The TCR sequence derives from a woman under 40 who had recovered from COVID-19. The chain carries TRBV9 and TRBJ1-1; perhaps TRBD1 as D (6 bases). The sequenced sample was peripheral blood. The CDR3 coding sequence is TGTGCCAGCAGCGTAAACAGGGATACTGAAGCTTTCTTT. This codes for CASSVNRDTEAFF.